This T cell receptor beta chain was recovered during a study of a mutant IDH1 vaccine in newly diagnosed glioma (dated by TCRdb to the early 2020s). Background on the whole study: In the chemotherapy-containing groups, vaccination started alongside temozolomide cycles, whereas in patients who had radiotherapy alone it started 4-6 weeks after radiotherapy. The week-35 safety follow-up was designated visit V12, and the week-47 end of study was designated visit V13. Prior to enrollment, patients had been given standard therapy consisting of radiotherapy alone, temozolomide alone, or radiochemotherapy with temozolomide, with the combination given to most patients. Longitudinal TCRB deep sequencing was done for 25 treated patients, wherever samples were available for exploratory analyses. Of the 32 patients who were treated, approximately 62% were male and roughly 38% were female, and the mean age was about 37 years. Peripheral blood was collected at six visits: V03 (baseline), V05, V07, V10, V12 and V13.

Libraries were constructed by the immunoSEQ multiplex PCR assay. Following the manufacturer's protocol, the hsTCRB Kit was used to amplify rearranged TCR beta chain sequences. TCRB libraries were sequenced on an Illumina MiSeq. Per the source publication's procedure: Demultiplexing, trimming and gene mapping were performed with the kit vendor's proprietary platform. TCRdb stores this immuneACCESS table with in-frame sequences only. Part of the clones is absent; in the studies checked, under half of the shortfall reflects unresolved V genes, and no reason is known for the rest. V, J and clone size are those of that table, while D and trimming were read from the DNA. Across this sample there are 45,000 or so clones, with 88% seen only once. The ten most abundant clones make up 4.5% to 6% of the sample. Explained via the paper, the time point label denotes: week 35, safety follow-up. Each vaccine dose, consisting of 300 ug of a 20-mer mutant IDH1 peptide in Montanide, was administered subcutaneously with topical imiquimod. Across visits V03 through V10, patients got a total of eight vaccinations, given in weeks 1, 3, 5, 7, 11, 15, 19 and 23. Donors had newly diagnosed WHO grade 3 or 4 IDH1-mutant astrocytomas with loss of nuclear ATRX. The samples were drawn from NOA16, a multicentre, single-arm, open-label phase I trial in Germany that tested a mutant IDH1 peptide vaccine in humans for the first time. Genomic DNA for TCRB sequencing was extracted from EDTA blood using the DNeasy Blood and Tissue Kit.

Germline trimming amounts to 0 bases on V and 6 bases on J, with 1 as the count of junction bases outside the gene matches. From cysteine to phenylalanine, the CDR3 is 13 amino acids long. Only the CDR3 portion is preserved as DNA: 39 bases, with reading frame beginning at the first base. CDR1 and CDR2, looked up from the germline V gene, are SGHTA and FQGNSA. Remarks on this clone: Its antigen remains unidentified. The record has no base qualities; no much larger clone is one base away. Other DNA sequences from this sample encode an identical CDR3 as well.

Here is what the overall study found, with its caveats: PBMC samples for TCRB deep sequencing were selected based on availability. Pseudoprogression seemed to be unrelated to changes in the top peripheral T cell clonotypes found by TCRB sequencing. The authors noted that analyses of patient blood samples could not be reproduced because of sample limitations. Vaccine-induced immune responses across multiple MHC alleles were detected in about 93% of patients.

The specimen comprised PBMCs, sampled from a glioma patient whose treatment included an IDH1 peptide vaccine. The TCR sequence derives from a woman in her forties with glioma. The chain joins TRBV7-2 to TRBJ1-2, and TRBD1 matches 7 of the central bases. The DNA sequence is TGTGCCAGCAGCTTAGCTACAGGGGATGGCTACACCTTC. It encodes CASSLATGDGYTF.